This is a list of T cell receptor beta chains from one sample in a study of T-cell reconstitution after alpha-beta-depleted transplantation in children. MiXCR was run by TCRdb on the PCR reads, yielding one entry per CDR3 protein. Of some 640,000 distinct CDR3 sequences listed, roughly 15% are singletons. The sample here was PBMCs from the stem cell graft donor, taken from the stem cell graft. All receptors derive from a human donor who donated a stem cell graft to a child with acute myeloid leukemia. The CDR3 runs from the conserved cysteine through the conserved F or W. Fields, in order: V gene, J gene, D gene, clone size, CDR3 DNA, CDR3 protein. D genes are given only for firm matches. A row's size may be missing; if present it is once, few, many or a size class.

TRBV6-5	TRBJ2-2	-	many	TGTGCCAGCAGTTCCCCGGGGCAGCCGAACACCGGGGAGCTGTTTTTT	CASSSPGQPNTGELFF
TRBV5-1	TRBJ2-1	-	-	TGCGCCAGCAGCCCGAGTGGGGGGGCTCCCAATGAGCAGTTCTTC	CASSPSGGAPNEQFF
TRBV24-1	TRBJ1-1	TRBD1	few	TGTGCCACCAGTGATGGGACAGGGGCTGAAGCTTTCTTT	CATSDGTGAEAFF
TRBV20-1	TRBJ2-7	-	many	TGCAGTGCTAGAGGCGACGTTGACACGTACTACGAGCAGTACTTC	CSARGDVDTYYEQYF
TRBV29-1	TRBJ2-1	-	many	TGCAGCGTTGAACCAGGGTCCTACAATGAGCAGTTCTTC	CSVEPGSYNEQFF
TRBV6-5	TRBJ2-3	TRBD2	many	TGTGCCAGCAGTTACCGGGCGCTAGCGGGGGGGCCTTTAGATACGCAGTATTTT	CASSYRALAGGPLDTQYF
TRBV20-1	TRBJ2-5	TRBD2	few	TGCAGTGCGTCCAGACTAGCGGTGTACCAAGAGACCCAGTACTTC	CSASRLAVYQETQYF
TRBV20-1	TRBJ1-2	TRBD1	many	TGCAGTGCCAGGGGATCCAGGGGGTGGAACTATGGCTACACCTTC	CSARGSRGWNYGYTF
TRBV20-1	TRBJ2-7	-	many	TGCAGTGCTAGAGACAGGGACGGCGTATTTTACGAGCAGTACTTC	CSARDRDGVFYEQYF
TRBV6-2/TRBV6-3	TRBJ1-6	TRBD1	-	TGTGCCAGCAGTTACGCGACCCGGGACAGGGTTCGATCACCCCTCCACTTT	CASSYATRDRVRSPLHF
TRBV11-2	TRBJ2-6	TRBD1	-	TGTGCCAGCAGCCCCCGACAGGGTACAATCTCTGGGGCCAACGTCCTGACTTTC	CASSPRQGTISGANVLTF
TRBV6-5	TRBJ2-5	-	many	TGTGCCAGCAGGCGGGACGGACTAAAGGAAACCCAGTACTTC	CASRRDGLKETQYF
TRBV20-1	TRBJ1-1	-	many	TGCAGTGCTCCGGGGCCGATGAACACTGAAGCTTTCTTT	CSAPGPMNTEAFF
TRBV12-3/TRBV12-4	TRBJ2-7	TRBD2	-	TGTGCCAGCAGTTTGGGGGGGTCAGTGTACGAGCAGTACTTC	CASSLGGSVYEQYF
TRBV18	TRBJ2-7	-	many	TGTGCCAGCTCACCAAAGGGTATCAACTACGAGCAGTACTTC	CASSPKGINYEQYF
TRBV12-3/TRBV12-4	TRBJ1-2	TRBD1	few	TGTGCCAGCAGTTTTCCCGGACAGGGCCCAGATGGGGGCTACACCTTC	CASSFPGQGPDGGYTF
TRBV20-1	TRBJ2-1	TRBD2	few	TGCAGTGCTAGAGCCACTAGCGAGGAGCAGTTCTTC	CSARATSEEQFF
TRBV21-1	TRBJ1-4	-	-	TGTGCCAGCAGCGAGGGGGAACCCGGGACAGGGCGCGAAAAACTGTTTTTT	CASSEGEPGTGREKLFF
TRBV29-1	TRBJ1-2	-	few	TGCAGCGTGAGGGAGGGCTATGGCTACACCTTC	CSVREGYGYTF
TRBV29-1	TRBJ1-1	TRBD1	many	TGCAGCACCCGGACAGGGAACACTGAAGCTTTCTTT	CSTRTGNTEAFF
TRBV14	TRBJ2-1	TRBD1	-	TGTGCCAGCAGCCAACCCCGGGACAGTAGGTACAATGAGCAGTTCTTC	CASSQPRDSRYNEQFF
TRBV20-1	TRBJ2-2	-	many	TGCAGTGCTCTCCCGGACCGGGGCCTCGGGGAGCTGTTTTTT	CSALPDRGLGELFF
TRBV11-2	TRBJ2-7	-	-	TGTGCCAGCAGTGGAGACCGGGGAGCATTTTACGAGCAGTACTTC	CASSGDRGAFYEQYF